Below are 10 T cell receptor beta chains sequenced from a single sample in a study of cytotoxic CD8 clonotypes in ibrutinib-treated CLL. The data were produced by immunoSEQ multiplex PCR, yet TCRdb's version contains in-frame clones alone and is incomplete. The repertoire holds 250,000 to 350,000 clones, approximately 79% seen once, with approximately 5.6% in the top ten. The sample in question was PBMCs, obtained at disease progression, from a patient treated with ibrutinib. All receptors derive from a human donor with chronic lymphocytic leukemia.

The gene calls are TRBV5-1 and TRBJ1-5; D call uncertain. V lost 0 bases and J 5 bases, leaving 9 bases between the germline ends. Germline-derived CDR1 and CDR2 are SGHRS and YFSETQ. The CDR3 sequence is 14 residues long. The CDR3 region has the DNA TGCGCCAGCAGCTTGGGAGGAGGATATCAGCCCCAGCATTTT. Its translation is CASSLGGGYQPQHF. The variable domain in full, completed from reference TRBV5-1 and TRBJ1-5, reads KAGVTQTPRYLIKTRGQQVTLSCSPISGHRSVSWYQQTPGQGLQFLFEYFSETQRNKGNFPGRFSGRQFSNSRSEMNVSTLELGDSALYLCASSLGGGYQPQHFGDGTRLSIL.

This rearrangement joins TRBV9 to TRBJ2-2, with 8 bases lining up with TRBD2. This CDR3 spans 16 amino acids. J lost 4 bases, V lost 3 bases, and 8 bases had no gene match. Germline CDR1 is SGDLS and CDR2 is YYNGEE. CDR3 residues: CASSGPGTRPTGELFF. The CDR3 coding sequence is TGTGCCAGCAGCGGCCCCGGGACTAGGCCCACCGGGGAGCTGTTTTTT.

The CDR3 sequence is CASSGYRGPYEQYF. For the CDR3, the DNA is TGTGCCAGCAGTGGTTACAGGGGGCCTTACGAGCAGTACTTC. The genes are TRBV6-1 and TRBJ2-7; 9 nucleotides line up with TRBD1. Germline V lookup: CDR1 MNHNS, CDR2 SASEGT. The CDR3 extends over 14 amino acids. V was pared by 4 bases and J by 4 bases, with 5 bases of the junction left unmatched.

This chain joins TRBV7-9 and TRBJ2-3; perhaps D is TRBD1 or TRBD2 (5 bases each). The ends were cut back, 6 bases at V and 4 bases at J, with 20 bases in the middle. Per germline, CDR1 SEHNR and CDR2 FQNEAQ (reference sequence). This CDR3 has 16 residues. This CDR3 reads CASRTWGLNGADTQYF. CDR3 DNA: TGTGCCAGCAGAACCTGGGGCCTTAACGGGGCAGATACGCAGTATTTT.

In DNA, the CDR3 is TGTGCCAGCAGCCCCCGGCGACAGACCGAGGGCTACACCTTC. This translates into CASSPRRQTEGYTF. The chain has TRBV27 and TRBJ1-2; maybe TRBD1 (5 bases). The germline CDR1 and CDR2 sequences are MNHEY and SMNVEV (reference sequence). The CDR3 sequence is 14 residues long. V was shortened by 6 bases and J by 8 bases, with 19 bases between the two germline ends.

This chain uses TRBV4-1 with TRBJ1-2; TRBD1 matches 8 bases. Trimming at V came to 1 base and at J to 4 bases, leaving 8 bases not matched to a gene. In germline, CDR1 is MGHRA, CDR2 YSYEKL. There are 16 residues in the CDR3. In nucleotides, the CDR3 is TGCGCCAGCAGCCAAGTCAGGACAGGGTCGCCCTATGGCTACACCTTC. Translating gives CASSQVRTGSPYGYTF.

The chain joins TRBV15 to TRBJ1-1, with D unresolved. The CDR3 totals 13 residues. V was cut by 3 bases and J by 1 base, with 6 bases left in between. Germline CDR1 is LNHNV and CDR2 is YYDKDF (reference sequence). CDR3 in amino acids: CATSRTRNTEAFF. The CDR3 DNA reads TGTGCCACCAGCAGGACTAGGAACACTGAAGCTTTCTTT.

Only a few counts were recorded for this clone. This chain uses TRBV25-1 with TRBJ2-7; D unresolved. Looked up from germline, CDR1 is MGHDK and CDR2 is SYGVNS. This CDR3 comprises 12 residues. Trimming left V 1 base short and J 3 bases short, with 4 bases between. CDR3 nucleotide sequence: TGTGCCAGCAGTGAATCGGGCTACGAGCAGTACTTC. Translating it yields CASSESGYEQYF.

In its sample, this clone was seen a few times. The chain couples TRBV25-1 to TRBJ2-1, with a possible D match to TRBD1 (5 bases). The V gene lost 3 bases and the J gene lost 7 bases, with 13 bases spanning the gap. CDR1 MGHDK and CDR2 SYGVNS come from the germline V gene. The CDR3 length is 14 residues. As DNA, the CDR3 is TGTGCCAGCAGTGACGGCAGGGCTCGGAATGAGCAGTTCTTC. Residues: CASSDGRARNEQFF.

This chain joins TRBV19 and TRBJ2-3, with a possible D match to TRBD1 (5 bases). The germline V gene encodes CDR1 LNHDA and CDR2 SQIVND (reference sequence). The CDR3 loop spans 15 amino acids. V gave up 1 base and J gave up 2 bases, with 10 bases separating them. CDR3 coding DNA: TGTGCCAGTAGTATAGTGCCAGGGCCCACAGATACGCAGTATTTT. Amino acid sequence: CASSIVPGPTDTQYF. Filled out from reference TRBV19 and TRBJ2-3, the complete variable domain reads DGGITQSPKYLFRKEGQNVTLSCEQNLNHDAMYWYRQDPGQGLRLIYYSQIVNDFQKGDIAEGYSVSREKKESFPLTVTSAQKNPTAFYLCASSIVPGPTDTQYFGPGTRLTVL.